The 5 T cell receptor beta chains in this list originate from one sample, sequenced in a study of blood T cells in healthy people across ages. A J-beta primer mix and a sample-barcoded 5' primer were used in a second PCR of about 7 to 12 cycles. TCRdb re-called the 5' RACE reads through MiXCR, storing one row per CDR3 protein. Of fewer than 950,000 distinct CDR3 sequences listed, 35% to 40% are singletons. The material sequenced was blood. The receptors were gathered from a young man in good health.

This chain joins TRBV30 and TRBJ2-5, with D perhaps TRBD1 (6 bases). This CDR3 has 16 amino acids. Trimming took off 0 bases at V and 2 bases at J, with 16 bases between the two ends. Per germline, CDR1 GTSNPN and CDR2 SVGIG (reference sequence). The CDR3 DNA is TGTGCCTGGAGTGTACCCCCACGACAGGCACAAGAGACCCAGTACTTC. Amino acid sequence: CAWSVPPRQAQETQYF.

This clonotype was observed once. The chain joins TRBV12-3 or TRBV12-4 to TRBJ1-1; D ambiguous. The length of the CDR3 is 12 residues. Trimming cost V 8 bases and J 1 base, with 8 bases left between them. The CDR3 region has the DNA TGTGCCAGCCAGAGGCAGAACACTGAAGCTTTCTTT. This translates into CASQRQNTEAFF.

The CDR3 DNA reads TGTGCCAGCAGCTTAGTGCTGGCCGGATGGGGCAATCAGCCCCAGCATTTT. It specifies CASSLVLAGWGNQPQHF. The V and J genes are TRBV7-2 and TRBJ1-5, with D unresolved. CDR1 and CDR2 (germline): SGHTA, FQGNSA. There are 17 residues in the CDR3. Trimming cost V 1 base and J 2 bases, with 15 bases left between them.

This clonotype was seen ten or more times. The gene calls are TRBV6-1 and TRBJ2-3, with 12 bases that match TRBD2. Germline V CDR1 and CDR2: MNHNS, SASEGT. The CDR3 runs 15 residues. With V trimmed by 6 bases and J by 1 base, 2 bases remained unmatched. The CDR3 spells CASRGLAGGTDTQYF. CDR3 bases: TGTGCCAGCAGGGGACTAGCGGGCGGCACAGATACGCAGTATTTT.

A few counts support this clonotype. J is TRBJ2-3 and V is TRBV5-1; the D is unclear. Trimming removed 0 bases at V and 0 bases at J, with 8 bases between. Germline assignment: CDR1 SGHRS and CDR2 YFSETQ. The CDR3 loop spans 15 amino acids. The CDR3 bases are TGCGCCAGCAGCTTGGCCGATACTAGCACAGATACGCAGTATTTT. It is translated as CASSLADTSTDTQYF.